The 23 T cell receptor beta chains presented below share a single source sample, sequenced in a study of regulatory T cells in long-lasting Graves disease. Documented time point: persistent/refractory GD, antithyroid drugs over 5 years with positive TRAb. PBMC-derived RNA was used for the TCR library. Assembly of TCR beta libraries relied on iRepertoire HTBI primers together with Arm-PCR of CDR3 regions. MiXCR was run by TCRdb on the multiplex PCR reads, yielding one entry per CDR3 protein. The table records approximately 440,000 distinct CDR3 sequences, less than 25% of them present only once. The sequencing here drew on peripheral blood mononuclear cells (PBMCs), taken when the disease was refractory, from a patient treated with antithyroid drugs. The origin of the receptors is a female donor with Graves disease.

Regarding this clonotype: At one end the junction does not follow the germline gene, possibly because of a read error. The chain has TRBV30 and TRBJ1-1; D might be TRBD1 (5 bases). The CDR3 spans 16 residues. The germline CDR1 and CDR2 sequences are GTSNPN and SVGIG (reference sequence). CDR3 protein: CAWSPWTHGRNAEAFF. The CDR3 nucleotides are TGTGCCTGGAGTCCTTGGACACACGGAAGGAACGCTGAAGCTTTCTTT.

This clonotype was seen ten or more times. This chain uses TRBV27 with TRBJ2-5; possible D gene TRBD2, 5 bases. Germline CDR1 is MNHEY and CDR2 is SMNVEV (reference sequence). Trimming removed 5 bases from V and 5 bases from J, with 12 bases in between. The length of the CDR3 is 13 residues. As DNA, the CDR3 is TGTGCCAGCAGTCGGTCTAGCTGGGAGACCCAGTACTTC. Its protein product is CASSRSSWETQYF.

The rearrangement uses TRBV20-1 and TRBJ2-6, with D maybe TRBD2 (5 bases). The CDR3 runs to 14 residues. Deletions cut 5 bases from V and 0 bases from J, with 8 bases between. Germline assignment: CDR1 DFQATT and CDR2 SNEGSKA (reference sequence). CDR3 nucleotide sequence: TGCAGTGCTGAGGGTAGCTCTGGGGCCAACGTCCTGACTTTC. Protein product: CSAEGSSGANVLTF.

The J gene is TRBJ2-1, the V gene TRBV7-3; 7 nucleotides match TRBD2. CDR3 length: 15 residues. Germline trimming cut 6 bases from V and 9 bases from J; bases unmatched to any gene: 14. The germline V gene has CDR1 SGHTA and CDR2 FQGTGA. The CDR3 sequence is CASSYELTSWGEQFF. The CDR3 DNA follows: TGTGCCAGCAGTTACGAACTGACTAGCTGGGGTGAGCAGTTCTTC.

This chain connects TRBV24-1 to TRBJ1-1; D is uncertain. V lost 5 bases to trimming and J lost 4 bases, with 10 bases between them. The germline gives CDR1 KGHDR, CDR2 SFDVKD. CDR3 length equals 13 residues. In nucleotides, the CDR3 is TGTGCCACCAGTGCTGCGGGGTCCACTGAAGCTTTCTTT. It encodes CATSAAGSTEAFF.

The chain couples TRBV19 to TRBJ2-5, with 7 bases aligning to TRBD1. CDR3 size: 15 residues. Germline V gene sequence: CDR1 LNHDA, CDR2 SQIVND (reference sequence). The junction had 9 bases not matched to a gene; V was cut back by 5 bases and J by 3 bases. This chain's CDR3 is CASSPATGIEETQYF. Written as DNA, the CDR3 is TGTGCCAGTAGTCCCGCGACAGGGATTGAAGAGACCCAGTACTTC. The whole variable domain, remainder taken from reference TRBV19 and TRBJ2-5, is DGGITQSPKYLFRKEGQNVTLSCEQNLNHDAMYWYRQDPGQGLRLIYYSQIVNDFQKGDIAEGYSVSREKKESFPLTVTSAQKNPTAFYLCASSPATGIEETQYFGPGTRLLVL.

This clonotype has at least ten counts. The V gene is TRBV7-9, the J gene TRBJ1-4; possible D gene TRBD1, 6 bases. V gave up 2 bases and J gave up 2 bases, with 9 bases separating them. The CDR3 loop spans 15 amino acids. From germline, CDR1 is SEHNR and CDR2 FQNEAQ (reference sequence). The CDR3 region is CASSLRTETNEKLFF. The CDR3 DNA reads TGTGCCAGCAGCTTAAGGACAGAGACTAATGAAAAACTGTTTTTT. The complete variable domain, with remaining parts taken from reference TRBV7-9 and TRBJ1-4, reads DTGVSQNPRHKITKRGQNVTFRCDPISEHNRLYWYRQTLGQGPEFLTYFQNEAQLEKSRLLSDRFSAERPKGSFSTLEIQRTEQGDSAMYLCASSLRTETNEKLFFGSGTQLSVL.

This clonotype has ten or more counts. The V gene is TRBV10-3, the J gene TRBJ2-5; D gene ambiguous. Per germline, CDR1 ENHRY and CDR2 SYGVKD. The CDR3 runs to 13 residues. V was trimmed by 11 bases and J by 6 bases, leaving 19 bases between them. The CDR3 loop reads CAARPDEEQTQYF. The CDR3 DNA follows: TGTGCCGCCCGCCCCGATGAGGAGCAGACCCAGTACTTC.

The rearrangement uses TRBV3-1 and TRBJ2-2; D unresolved. CDR3 length equals 15 residues. Germline-derived CDR1 and CDR2 are LGHDT and YNNKEL (reference sequence). The ends were cut back, 0 bases at V and 4 bases at J, with 9 bases in the middle. For the CDR3, the DNA is TGTGCCAGCAGCCAAGATACGAGGACCACCGGGGAGCTGTTTTTT. Translating it yields CASSQDTRTTGELFF.

This clonotype was counted between two and nine times. The chain joins TRBV19 to TRBJ1-1; D is uncertain. This CDR3 region has 13 residues. Between the trimmed V and J ends, which lost 3 bases and 4 bases, there was a span of 9 bases. Germline V gene lookup returns CDR1 LNHDA and CDR2 SQIVND (reference sequence). The CDR3 bases are TGTGCCAGTAGTATGGCTCGGGGCACTGAAGCTTTCTTT. Translated: CASSMARGTEAFF. Drawing the rest from reference TRBV19 and TRBJ1-1, the complete variable domain is DGGITQSPKYLFRKEGQNVTLSCEQNLNHDAMYWYRQDPGQGLRLIYYSQIVNDFQKGDIAEGYSVSREKKESFPLTVTSAQKNPTAFYLCASSMARGTEAFFGQGTRLTVV.

This clonotype was counted many times. The rearrangement uses TRBV12-3 or TRBV12-4 and TRBJ1-5, with D hard to call. The V end lost 3 bases, the J end lost 2 bases, and 14 bases lay between the germline ends. The CDR3 has 16 amino acids. The CDR3 sequence: CASSFMVWGGNQPQHF. In DNA, the CDR3 is TGTGCCAGCAGTTTTATGGTATGGGGTGGCAATCAGCCCCAGCATTTT.

This clonotype was seen only a few times. The rearrangement joins TRBV15 to TRBJ2-7; 8 nucleotides align to TRBD2. J gave up 3 bases and V 5 bases, and 6 bases lay outside the gene matches. From germline, CDR1 is LNHNV and CDR2 YYDKDF (reference sequence). This CDR3 contains 14 residues. CDR3 region: CATSDGTSRYEQYF. CDR3 DNA: TGTGCCACCAGCGACGGGACTAGTCGCTACGAGCAGTACTTC.

This clonotype has at least ten counts. V usage is TRBV28 and J usage is TRBJ1-1, with a possible D match to TRBD1 (6 bases). The V and J ends lost 4 bases and 4 bases respectively, with 16 bases between them. Germline V gives CDR1 MDHEN, CDR2 SYDVKM. The CDR3 runs 15 residues. CDR3 in DNA: TGTGCCAGCAGTTCCGGGACACCCTTTGGCACTGAAGCTTTCTTT. Its protein is CASSSGTPFGTEAFF.

The chain has TRBV28 and TRBJ2-2; 8 bases line up with TRBD2. CDR1 and CDR2 (germline): MDHEN, SYDVKM. The J segment lost 3 bases and the V segment lost 10 bases, leaving 16 bases of the junction unmatched. This CDR3 has 17 amino acids. CDR3 residues: CAIPAPPGGPHTGELFF. CDR3 nucleotides: TGTGCCATCCCCGCTCCCCCGGGGGGGCCCCACACCGGGGAGCTGTTTTTT.

This clonotype was seen ten or more times. The genes are TRBV7-2 and TRBJ2-5; either TRBD1 or TRBD2 may fit D (5 bases each). The V end lost 6 bases, the J end lost 2 bases, and 13 bases lay between the germline ends. Germline V gene lookup returns CDR1 SGHTA and CDR2 FQGNSA. The CDR3 is 14 residues long. This chain's CDR3 is CASSYSGAQETQYF. In DNA, the CDR3 is TGTGCCAGCAGTTACTCCGGGGCTCAAGAGACCCAGTACTTC. Full variable domain (rest looked up from reference TRBV7-2 and TRBJ2-5): GAGVSQSPSNKVTEKGKDVELRCDPISGHTALYWYRQSLGQGLEFLIYFQGNSAPDKSGLPSDRFSAERTGGSVSTLTIQRTQQEDSAVYLCASSYSGAQETQYFGPGTRLLVL.

The chain recombines TRBV6-2 or TRBV6-3 with TRBJ2-7; D gene unclear. Trimming left V 5 bases short and J 2 bases short, with 7 bases between. CDR3 length: 12 residues. CDR1 is MNHEY and CDR2 is SVGEGT in the germline V gene. CDR3 nucleotide sequence: TGTGCCAGCAGTACGGCAGCCTACGAGCAGTACTTC. Protein sequence: CASSTAAYEQYF.

V gene TRBV6-4 combines with J gene TRBJ1-5, with D tentatively TRBD1 (5 bases). V lost 6 bases, J lost 7 bases, and 13 bases lay in between. This CDR3 spans 13 amino acids. Germline assignment: CDR1 MRHNA and CDR2 SNTAGT. The CDR3 bases are TGTGCCAGCAGGAGTCCGGGGACCCAGCCCCAGCATTTT. Amino acid sequence: CASRSPGTQPQHF.

As concerns this clonotype: A much bigger clone sits one base away, suggesting this may be a read error. The chain is built from TRBV5-1 and TRBJ1-1; D call uncertain. The CDR3 totals 13 residues. The germline V gene encodes CDR1 SGHRS and CDR2 YFSETQ. Between the trimmed V and J ends, which lost 4 bases and 3 bases, there was a span of 10 bases. CDR3 bases: TGCGCCAGCAGCATCCCTCCCGACACTGAAGCTTTCTTT. It yields the protein CASSIPPDTEAFF.

This clonotype was counted only a few times. This chain connects TRBV7-2 to TRBJ2-7; a weak D match, TRBD2 (5 bases). The CDR3 sequence is 13 residues long. The V gene lost 5 bases and the J gene lost 5 bases, with 13 bases spanning the gap. Germline V lookup: CDR1 SGHTA, CDR2 FQGNSA. The CDR3 nucleotides read TGTGCCAGCAGCCCCTCACGGGGAAACGAGCAGTACTTC. Amino acid sequence: CASSPSRGNEQYF.

At least ten counts were recorded for this clonotype. The gene calls are TRBV2 and TRBJ1-2, with TRBD1 matching 8 bases. Germline V gene data show CDR1 as SNHLY and CDR2 as FYNNEI. This CDR3 has 14 amino acids. V trimming: 6 bases; J trimming: 1 base; junction bases outside the gene matches: 4. CDR3 nucleotide sequence: TGTGCCAGCAGGCGGACAGGGATTAACTATGGCTACACCTTC. Protein: CASRRTGINYGYTF.

This clonotype has a single count. The rearrangement joins TRBV4-1 to TRBJ2-7, with TRBD2 matching over 10 bases. The CDR3 spans 15 residues. V shed 5 bases, J shed 6 bases, and the junction held 10 bases outside the gene matches. Germline V gene lookup returns CDR1 MGHRA and CDR2 YSYEKL. The CDR3 sequence: CASSSRASGSPEQYF. CDR3 bases: TGCGCCAGCAGCTCCCGGGCTAGCGGGAGTCCCGAGCAGTACTTC.

This clonotype was picked up many times. CDR3 DNA: TGTGCCAGCAGTCGCGGGGAAACAAACTATGGCTACACCTTC. Translating it yields CASSRGETNYGYTF. This chain connects TRBV18 to TRBJ1-2; D gene unclear. Germline assignment: CDR1 KGHSH and CDR2 LQKENI. Trimming shortened V by 8 bases and J by 2 bases, and 15 bases separated the two germline ends. The CDR3 spans 14 residues.

The J gene is TRBJ1-5, the V gene TRBV10-3; unclear D gene. Trimming left V 7 bases short and J 2 bases short, with 9 bases between. The CDR3 has 13 residues. CDR1 is ENHRY, CDR2 SYGVKD, per germline. CDR3 DNA: TGTGCCATCACAAGCGGACGCAATCAGCCCCAGCATTTT. The encoded protein is CAITSGRNQPQHF.